The source of this T cell receptor beta chain is a study of shared clonotypes between healthy human individuals. Germline CDR1 ENHRY, CDR2 SYGVKD. The V gene end was trimmed by 10 bases and the J gene end by 4 bases; junction bases not matched to a gene: 19. There are 18 residues in the CDR3. Some clones are missing from TCRdb's copy, which holds only in-frame ones; the method was immunoSEQ multiplex PCR. This sample has roughly 720,000 clones, with about 92% found just once. The sample taken for sequencing was memory CD8+ T cells from PBMCs. The sample's subset: CD45RO+ cells pooled with CCR7-negative TemRA cells. This chain joins TRBV10-3 and TRBJ1-6, with 7 positions matching TRBD1. This clonotype originated in a man aged 18 to 29 in good health. Some clones in this sample may be carry-over from other donors' samples. CDR3 residues: CATTTGPNSIAYNSPLHF. The CDR3 DNA reads TGTGCCACTACGACAGGGCCGAATTCAATAGCGTATAATTCACCCCTCCACTTT.